The 17 T cell receptor beta chains given below trace back to one sample, sequenced in a study of beta chain features in type 1 diabetes. These receptors lack a known antigen. cDNA synthesis used the whole RNA isolate, giving expressed TCRB sequences. Only in-frame clones appear in the TCRdb table, and some are missing; sequencing was by immunoSEQ multiplex PCR. Seen here are some 350,000 clones, roughly 13% observed once, and the top ten hold roughly 0.015%. Study observations and caveats: TCRB CDR3s were moderately but significantly shorter in Type 1 diabetes patients in all four CD4+ subsets.

The specimen was naive CD4+ T cells from blood. Receptor source: a woman between 18 and 29 years old with type 1 diabetes.

Worth noting for this clone: This sample also contains other DNA sequences that code for the same CDR3. The chain carries TRBV5-4 and TRBJ2-2; 12 positions agree with TRBD2. With 4 bases clipped from V and 5 bases from J, the junction kept 3 bases outside the gene matches. The CDR3 spans 15 residues. Germline CDR1 and CDR2: SGHNT and YYREEE (reference sequence). The DNA for the CDR3 is TGTGCCAGCAGCCCAGGGACTAGCGGGACCGGGGAGCTGTTTTTT. Its protein product is CASSPGTSGTGELFF.

This clone was observed a handful of times. V and J are TRBV5-4 and TRBJ2-3, with 13 bases fitting TRBD2. The CDR3 covers 17 residues. The germline gives CDR1 SGHNT, CDR2 YYREEE (reference sequence). The V and J ends lost 5 bases and 4 bases, in that order; junction bases with no gene match: 10. Here the CDR3 DNA reads TGTGCCAGCAGTTCGCGAACTAGCGGGAGGGCCGCAGATACGCAGTATTTT. Its protein product is CASSSRTSGRAADTQYF.

V usage is TRBV6-5 and J usage is TRBJ2-5; D is unclear. The V end lost 8 bases, the J end lost 2 bases, and 6 bases lay between the germline ends. There are 11 residues in the CDR3. The V gene's germline CDR1 is MNHEY and CDR2 SVGAGI. The DNA for the CDR3 is TGTGCCAGCTCTACGCAAGAGACCCAGTACTTC. Encoded protein: CASSTQETQYF.

This clone was seen a few times. The chain combines TRBV19 with TRBJ1-5; 8 bases map to TRBD1. This CDR3 comprises 14 residues. Germline V lookup: CDR1 LNHDA, CDR2 SQIVND (reference sequence). Unmatched junction bases numbered 6, after V lost 5 bases and J lost 6 bases. CDR3 nucleotide sequence: TGTGCCAGTAGTCCGCAGGGGGCTCGTCAGCCCCAGCATTTT. This translates into CASSPQGARQPQHF.

This rearrangement joins TRBV5-6 to TRBJ1-2; a possible D gene is TRBD1 (5 bases). V lost 3 bases and J lost 3, with 9 bases in between. This CDR3 is 13 amino acids long. The germline V gene encodes CDR1 SGHDT and CDR2 YYEEEE. The CDR3 bases are TGTGCCAGCAGCTCGGCAGGGCACTATGGCTACACCTTC. Amino acids: CASSSAGHYGYTF.

The V gene is TRBV6-4, the J gene TRBJ2-7; the match to TRBD2 covers 8 bases. Germline V gene sequence: CDR1 MRHNA, CDR2 SNTAGT. This CDR3 is 15 amino acids long. The CDR3 spells CASSDYGLAHTTPSV. CDR3 in DNA: TGTGCCAGCAGTGACTACGGACTAGCTCACACAACGCCCTCCGTC.

This clone turned up a few times. CDR3 sequence (DNA): TGTGCCAGCAGCTTAGCAGGGGATAGGTTTTTCAATCAGCCCCAGCATTTT. As protein: CASSLAGDRFFNQPQHF. The chain is built from TRBV7-8 and TRBJ1-5, with D possibly being TRBD1 (5 bases). Trimming took off 0 bases at V and 3 bases at J, with 15 bases between the two ends. Germline CDR1 reads SGHVS; CDR2 reads FQNEAQ. The CDR3 sequence is 17 residues long.

This clone was seen a handful of times. V gene TRBV7-2 combines with J gene TRBJ2-3, with 7 bases aligning to TRBD2. Germline loops: CDR1 SGHTA, CDR2 FQGNSA. Trimming took 2 bases from V and 2 from J; bases not matched to a gene: 13. The CDR3 sequence is 18 residues long. CDR3 sequence: CASSLNWASGTITDTQYF. The CDR3 nucleotides read TGTGCCAGCAGCTTAAACTGGGCTAGCGGAACCATCACAGATACGCAGTATTTT. The entire variable domain, with the rest obtained from reference TRBV7-2 and TRBJ2-3, is as follows: GAGVSQSPSNKVTEKGKDVELRCDPISGHTALYWYRQSLGQGLEFLIYFQGNSAPDKSGLPSDRFSAERTGGSVSTLTIQRTQQEDSAVYLCASSLNWASGTITDTQYFGPGTRLTVL.

The rearrangement links TRBV27 to TRBJ2-1, with D perhaps matching TRBD1 (6 bases). The CDR3 has 17 amino acids. V was shortened by 5 bases and J by 2 bases, with 19 bases between the two germline ends. Germline values: CDR1 MNHEY, CDR2 SMNVEV (reference sequence). The CDR3 DNA follows: TGTGCCAGCAGTCTCCGATGGACAGTCCAGACCTACAATGAGCAGTTCTTC. Translation: CASSLRWTVQTYNEQFF.

The chain recombines TRBV4-3 with TRBJ2-1, with a weak D call TRBD2 (6 bases). The V gene's germline CDR1 is LGHNA and CDR2 YSLEER. This CDR3 spans 17 amino acids. Trimming pared 0 bases from V and 8 bases from J, leaving 20 bases between. The CDR3 DNA reads TGCGCCAGCAGCCAAGAACCCGGGGCGGCGGGAAGGGATGAGCAGTTCTTC. This translates into CASSQEPGAAGRDEQFF.

This clone came up a few times. The chain carries TRBV9 and TRBJ2-1, with D possibly matching TRBD2 (6 bases). Germline V gene sequence: CDR1 SGDLS, CDR2 YYNGEE. This CDR3 comprises 16 residues. V dropped 2 bases and J dropped 2 bases, with 14 bases sitting between them. The CDR3 sequence: CASSVLAELTYNEQFF. The CDR3 nucleotides read TGTGCCAGCAGCGTTTTAGCGGAGCTGACCTACAATGAGCAGTTCTTC.

This clone showed up just a few times. The chain is built from TRBV28 and TRBJ2-6; TRBD1 might be the D (5 bases). Looked up from germline, CDR1 is MDHEN and CDR2 is SYDVKM. CDR3 size: 15 residues. V lost 2 bases and J 3 bases, leaving 8 bases between the germline ends. The CDR3 region has the DNA TGTGCCAGCAGTTTAAGGGGTGGTGGGGCCAACGTCCTGACTTTC. It encodes CASSLRGGGANVLTF.

The rearrangement joins TRBV14 to TRBJ2-5; 9 nucleotides agree with TRBD2. The ends lost 0 bases at V and 10 bases at J; junction bases unmatched: 9. This CDR3 spans 15 amino acids. Per germline, CDR1 SGHDN and CDR2 FVKESK. CDR3 coding DNA: TGTGCCAGCAGCCAAGATTGGGCGGGAGGGCCGTTCCAGTACTTC. It encodes CASSQDWAGGPFQYF. The variable domain in full, completed from reference TRBV14 and TRBJ2-5, reads EAGVTQFPSHSVIEKGQTVTLRCDPISGHDNLYWYRRVMGKEIKFLLHFVKESKQDESGMPNNRFLAERTGGTYSTLKVQPAELEDSGVYFCASSQDWAGGPFQYFGPGTRLLVL.

In this sample, this clone turned up a few times. The CDR3 region is CASRVTRNQPQHF. The CDR3, as DNA: TGTGCCAGCAGAGTAACACGCAATCAGCCCCAGCATTTT. The J gene is TRBJ1-5, the V gene TRBV28; D uncertain. V was pared by 6 bases and J by 2 bases, with 8 bases between. This CDR3 is built from 13 residues. Germline CDR1 reads MDHEN; CDR2 reads SYDVKM.

This clone has just a few counts. V gene TRBV30 combines with J gene TRBJ2-1, with a weak D call TRBD2 (6 bases). This CDR3 has 13 residues. Germline V gene sequence: CDR1 GTSNPN, CDR2 SVGIG (reference sequence). The V and J ends lost 1 base and 7 bases respectively, with 11 bases between them. CDR3 sequence (DNA): TGTGCCTGGAGTGGAAATCGGGGGAATGAGCAGTTCTTC. Protein product: CAWSGNRGNEQFF.

This chain joins TRBV5-4 and TRBJ2-5, with D perhaps TRBD2 (5 bases). The germline V gene has CDR1 SGHNT and CDR2 YYREEE (reference sequence). The CDR3 covers 13 residues. Deletions cut 2 bases from V and 3 bases from J, with 8 bases between. The CDR3 region is CASSFLAEETQYF. The CDR3 coding sequence is TGTGCCAGCAGCTTCCTAGCCGAAGAGACCCAGTACTTC.

The table lists this clone with a few counts. This chain connects TRBV7-6 to TRBJ2-7, with D possibly TRBD2 on 5 matching bases. Germline V gene sequence: CDR1 SGHVS, CDR2 FNYEAQ. Trimming removed 4 bases at V and 3 bases at J, with 16 bases between. This CDR3 has 15 amino acids. This chain's CDR3 is CASSSLGGRGYEQYF. The CDR3 DNA reads TGTGCCAGCAGCTCTCTAGGAGGTCGAGGCTACGAGCAGTACTTC.